A selection of T cell receptor beta chains follows, all from one sample in a study of identical twins. Each CDR3 protein gets one entry after TCRdb re-called the 5' RACE reads with MiXCR. The repertoire holds hundreds of thousands of distinct CDR3 sequences, with under 9% as singletons. The same data also contributed to another study, on yellow fever vaccine responses in identical twins.

The sequenced material came from PBMCs. The receptors originated from a woman aged 18-29 years in good health. Each CDR3 is given with its conserved first and last residue. A D gene is named only where the DNA matches it firmly. The size of a clone is reported for some rows only, either as once, few or many, or as a class for expanded clones.

size: -
J: TRBJ1-6
V: TRBV7-9
D: TRBD1
CDR3: CASSWGTGYNSPLHF
DNA: TGTGCCAGCAGTTGGGGGACAGGGTATAATTCACCCCTCCACTTT

size: -
J: TRBJ2-3
V: TRBV20-1
D: TRBD1
CDR3: CSATQGAEDTQYF
DNA: TGCAGTGCAACACAGGGGGCGGAAGATACGCAGTATTTT

size: few
J: TRBJ2-5
V: TRBV10-1
D: TRBD2
CDR3: CASSLAGKTTEETQYF
DNA: TGCGCCAGCAGCTTAGCGGGGAAGACTACCGAAGAGACCCAGTACTTC

size: few
J: TRBJ1-2
V: TRBV5-6
D: TRBD1
CDR3: CASSSRTGLYGYTF
DNA: TGTGCCAGCAGTTCCCGGACAGGACTCTATGGCTACACCTTC

size: -
J: TRBJ2-5
V: TRBV20-1
D: TRBD2
CDR3: CSAPLSGRGETQYF
DNA: TGCAGTGCTCCCCTTAGCGGGAGGGGGGAGACCCAGTACTTC

size: -
J: TRBJ2-2
V: TRBV6-1
D: TRBD1
CDR3: CASLPGQVTGELFF
DNA: TGTGCCAGTCTGCCGGGACAGGTCACCGGGGAGCTGTTTTTT

size: few
J: TRBJ2-1
V: TRBV21-1
D: -
CDR3: CASSNNTQFF
DNA: TGTGCCAGCAGTAACAACACCCAGTTCTTC

size: -
J: TRBJ2-6
V: TRBV28
D: -
CDR3: CASSLRGARGANVLTF
DNA: TGTGCCAGCAGTTTACGGGGGGCGCGGGGGGCCAACGTCCTGACTTTC

size: few
J: TRBJ2-3
V: TRBV20-1
D: -
CDR3: CSASWQRPDTQYF
DNA: TGCAGTGCTAGCTGGCAGCGCCCAGATACGCAGTATTTT

size: few
J: TRBJ2-7
V: TRBV20-1
D: TRBD2
CDR3: CSAPIGTISYEQYF
DNA: TGCAGTGCTCCAATCGGGACTATCTCCTACGAGCAGTACTTC

size: many
J: TRBJ2-5
V: TRBV5-1
D: TRBD1
CDR3: CASCPRDRAQETQYF
DNA: TGCGCCAGCTGTCCCCGGGACAGAGCCCAAGAGACCCAGTACTTC

size: many
J: TRBJ1-1
V: TRBV5-5
D: -
CDR3: CASSWTVNTEAFF
DNA: TGTGCCAGCAGCTGGACGGTGAACACTGAAGCTTTCTTT

size: many
J: TRBJ1-4
V: TRBV7-9
D: -
CDR3: CASSLARDLGDEKLFF
DNA: TGTGCCAGCAGCTTAGCTCGCGACCTTGGGGATGAAAAACTGTTTTTT

size: -
J: TRBJ1-5
V: TRBV5-1
D: -
CDR3: CASSAEGDQPQHF
DNA: TGCGCCAGCAGCGCGGAAGGGGATCAGCCCCAGCATTTT

size: once
J: TRBJ2-7
V: TRBV11-2
D: -
CDR3: CASSSGHISYEQYF
DNA: TGTGCCAGCAGCTCCGGACACATCTCCTACGAGCAGTACTTC